The T cell receptor beta chain described here comes from a study of blood T cells in healthy people across ages. A sample-barcoded 5' primer and a J-beta primer mix were used in a second PCR of roughly 6 to 11 cycles. Each cDNA molecule was tagged by a template-switch adaptor that had 12 random nucleotides. In TCRdb, the 5' RACE reads were re-called with MiXCR into one record per CDR3 protein. Of about 1.8 million distinct CDR3 sequences in the sample, less than 50% were seen once. This CDR3 spans 14 amino acids. The V end lost 7 bases, the J end lost 2 bases, and 13 bases lay between the germline ends. Germline CDR1 and CDR2: MNHNS and SASEGT.

The chain recombines TRBV6-1 with TRBJ2-3, with D perhaps TRBD2 (7 bases). This sequence was found in a woman in her 40s in good health. Specimen: blood. CDR3 nucleotides: TGTGCCAGCACTCGGGGGGCGACCACAGATACGCAGTATTTT. This gives the protein CASTRGATTDTQYF.